This TCR beta chain was captured in a study of T cell repertoires in cytomegalovirus infection. Study-level information: Recently identified HLA-C-restricted and well-studied HLA-B-restricted CMV epitopes were used. Evidence of both CMV infection and a matching HLA type came from public TCR beta signatures.

This clonotype was found many times. Its antigen is unknown. Each CDR3 protein gets one entry after TCRdb re-called the reads with MiXCR. Of roughly 920,000 distinct CDR3 sequences listed, roughly 31% are singletons. Overall study findings and caveats: Summed frequency of shared TCR beta families picked out CMV carriers who also had the relevant HLA. The study found HLA-C-restricted CMV-specific TCR beta clonotypes dominating the ex vivo response.

The germline V gene has CDR1 SGHVS and CDR2 FNYEAQ. The length of the CDR3 is 14 residues. V gave up 3 bases and J gave up 8 bases, with 14 bases separating them. The receptor comes from a human donor in good health (CMV status not recorded). Some clones in this sample may be carry-over from other donors' samples. Source: cultured CD8+ T cells from PBMCs, taken from culture after CMV antigen stimulation. The chain employs TRBV7-6 and TRBJ2-1, with D perhaps matching TRBD2 (7 bases). The CDR3, as DNA: TGTGCCAGCAGCTTGGGCGGGGGCTGGGATGAGCAGTTCTTC. Protein: CASSLGGGWDEQFF.